One and the same sample provided the 18 T cell receptor beta chains below, sequenced in a study of cytomegalovirus exposure and HLA in healthy donors. Amplification used 60 Vbeta primers and 13 Jbeta primers. The table came from immunoSEQ multiplex PCR; TCRdb's copy has only in-frame clones and leaves some out. This table holds approximately 92,000 clones, less than 70% found once. Sample: PBMCs. The receptors here all came from a man aged 45 to 65 in good health and CMV-seronegative.

The rearrangement uses TRBV5-1 and TRBJ2-3, with TRBD1 matching 7 bases. This CDR3 region has 16 residues. Germline trimming cut 4 bases from V and 1 base from J; bases unmatched to any gene: 9. Germline assignment: CDR1 SGHRS and CDR2 YFSETQ. CDR3 loop: CASSPGTAGGTDTQYF. The CDR3 DNA reads TGCGCCAGCAGCCCTGGGACAGCCGGCGGCACAGATACGCAGTATTTT.

The chain couples TRBV7-2 to TRBJ1-5, with D tentatively TRBD1 (6 bases). Germline V CDR1 and CDR2: SGHTA, FQGNSA. The CDR3 extends over 13 amino acids. Trimming left V 1 base short and J 7 bases short, with 8 bases between. In nucleotides, the CDR3 is TGTGCCAGCAGCTTAGAAAGGGGGCAGCCCCAGCATTTT. Amino acid sequence: CASSLERGQPQHF.

The rearrangement joins TRBV9 to TRBJ2-7; no clear D gene. CDR3 length: 14 amino acids. Per germline, CDR1 SGDLS and CDR2 YYNGEE. The V end lost 0 bases, the J end lost 4 bases, and 11 bases lay between the germline ends. CDR3 in DNA: TGTGCCAGCAGCGTAGGCACAACCCCGTACGAGCAGTACTTC. Amino acid sequence: CASSVGTTPYEQYF.

The DNA of the CDR3 is TGTGCCAGCAGTGAAGGAGCGGTCCAAGAGACCCAGTACTTC. This gives the protein CASSEGAVQETQYF. This chain links TRBV6-1 with TRBJ2-5, with TRBD2 as a possible D gene (5 bases). Germline CDR1 is MNHNS and CDR2 is SASEGT. CDR3 size: 14 residues. The V end lost 1 base, the J end lost 1 base, and 7 bases lay between the germline ends.

This clone has just a few counts. The chain combines TRBV5-1 with TRBJ1-1; tentatively, D is TRBD1 (6 bases). V dropped 5 bases and J dropped 6 bases, with 11 bases sitting between them. This CDR3 comprises 12 residues. Germline CDR1 reads SGHRS; CDR2 reads YFSETQ. This chain's CDR3 is CASSAQGSEAFF. The CDR3 nucleotides read TGCGCCAGCAGTGCACAGGGATCTGAAGCTTTCTTT.

By sample share, this clone is medium-sized (0.01 to 0.1%). CDR3 DNA sequence: TGTGCCAGCAGTTTGCGGACAGGGATCAATCAGCCCCAGCATTTT. Its protein is CASSLRTGINQPQHF. V is TRBV28 and J is TRBJ1-5; TRBD1 aligns across 8 bases. The CDR3 runs to 15 residues. The germline V gene has CDR1 MDHEN and CDR2 SYDVKM. V dropped 3 bases and J dropped 3; count of bases not matched to a gene: 4.

This clone was seen a few times. CDR3 protein: CASSLAPGSGNTIYF. The CDR3, as DNA: TGTGCCAGCAGCTTAGCCCCCGGCTCTGGAAACACCATATATTTT. The V and J genes are TRBV7-2 and TRBJ1-3; D call uncertain. Germline lookup yields CDR1 SGHTA and CDR2 FQGNSA. V lost 0 bases and J lost 0, with 6 bases in between. The CDR3 covers 15 residues.

The V and J genes are TRBV7-3 and TRBJ2-2; D might be TRBD1 (6 bases). The V end lost 3 bases, the J end lost 4 bases, and 12 bases lay between the germline ends. CDR1 SGHTA and CDR2 FQGTGA come from the germline V gene. CDR3 length: 15 residues. The CDR3 spells CASSFSRGGTGELFF. In DNA, the CDR3 is TGTGCCAGCAGCTTCAGCAGGGGTGGCACCGGGGAGCTGTTTTTT.

This clone has only a few counts. This chain connects TRBV29-1 to TRBJ1-2, with TRBD1 matching over 9 bases. The V and J ends lost 3 bases and 4 bases, in that order; junction bases with no gene match: 6. The CDR3 totals 14 residues. Germline V lookup: CDR1 SQVTM, CDR2 ANQGSEA. CDR3 sequence: CSVEYGTGLYGYTF. Written as DNA, the CDR3 is TGCAGCGTTGAGTACGGGACAGGGCTCTATGGCTACACCTTC. The full variable domain, completed using reference TRBV29-1 and TRBJ1-2, is SAVISQKPSRDICQRGTSLTIQCQVDSQVTMMFWYRQQPGQSLTLIATANQGSEATYESGFVIDKFPISRPNLTFSTLTVSNMSPEDSSIYLCSVEYGTGLYGYTFGSGTRLTVV.

The rearrangement links TRBV10-1 to TRBJ2-1; a weak D match, TRBD2 (6 bases). Per germline, CDR1 WNHNN and CDR2 SYGVQD (reference sequence). Trimming left V 7 bases short and J 3 bases short, with 19 bases between. The CDR3 has 16 amino acids. The CDR3 loop reads CASTLIGLWCYNEQFF. The CDR3 region has the DNA TGCGCCAGCACTTTAATTGGACTATGGTGCTACAATGAGCAGTTCTTC.

The chain joins TRBV25-1 to TRBJ2-1, with no clear D. This CDR3 is built from 12 residues. Trimming stripped 5 bases from V and 7 bases from J, with 9 bases between. Germline values: CDR1 MGHDK, CDR2 SYGVNS. The CDR3 spells CASSFSRNEQFF. In DNA, the CDR3 is TGTGCCAGCAGTTTTTCGCGGAATGAGCAGTTCTTC.

The rearrangement uses TRBV7-9 and TRBJ2-7; 7 bases align to TRBD1. The germline V gene encodes CDR1 SEHNR and CDR2 FQNEAQ (reference sequence). The CDR3 loop spans 15 amino acids. Losses at the gene ends were 2 bases for V and 6 bases for J; bases not matched to a gene: 10. DNA for the CDR3: TGTGCCAGCAGCTTATACCGGGACAGACAAGCCGAGCAGTACTTC. Protein product: CASSLYRDRQAEQYF.

The rearrangement uses TRBV7-2 and TRBJ2-5, with TRBD2 as a possible D gene (6 bases). The V end lost 6 bases, the J end lost 3 bases, and 8 bases lay between the germline ends. Germline V gene data show CDR1 as SGHTA and CDR2 as FQGNSA. The CDR3 has 12 amino acids. CDR3 bases: TGTGCCAGCAGGGCGGGGAAAGAGACCCAGTACTTC. It specifies CASRAGKETQYF. Full variable domain (rest looked up from reference TRBV7-2 and TRBJ2-5): GAGVSQSPSNKVTEKGKDVELRCDPISGHTALYWYRQSLGQGLEFLIYFQGNSAPDKSGLPSDRFSAERTGGSVSTLTIQRTQQEDSAVYLCASRAGKETQYFGPGTRLLVL.

This clone has a handful of counts. V usage is TRBV30 and J usage is TRBJ1-2; D gene unclear. Germline values: CDR1 GTSNPN, CDR2 SVGIG (reference sequence). V lost 2 bases and J 8 bases, leaving 9 bases between the germline ends. This CDR3 contains 11 residues. The CDR3 region has the DNA TGTGCCTGGAGTCGGCGGTGGGGCTACACCTTC. It is translated as CAWSRRWGYTF.

CDR3 nucleotides: TGTGCCAACGGGGGGGGCGGAGGGTGGCAGACCCAGTACTTC. Its translation is CANGGGGGWQTQYF. The chain employs TRBV6-1 and TRBJ2-5, with 8 bases that match TRBD2. Trimming removed 10 bases from V and 6 bases from J; junction bases left unmatched: 13. The length of the CDR3 is 14 residues. Germline CDR1 is MNHNS and CDR2 is SASEGT.

This chain joins TRBV29-1 and TRBJ2-7; D remains ambiguous. CDR3 length: 11 amino acids. Trimming stripped 4 bases from V and 4 bases from J, with 8 bases between. CDR1 SQVTM and CDR2 ANQGSEA come from the germline V gene. This CDR3 reads CSVASGYEQYF. CDR3 sequence (DNA): TGCAGCGTTGCTTCCGGGTACGAGCAGTACTTC.

The chain combines TRBV5-1 with TRBJ2-3, with D possibly being TRBD1 (5 bases). Per the germline V gene, CDR1 is SGHRS and CDR2 is YFSETQ. Trimming cost V 3 bases and J 0 bases, with 5 bases left between them. There are 13 residues in the CDR3. CDR3 sequence reads: CASSSGSTDTQYF. The CDR3 DNA reads TGCGCCAGCAGCTCAGGGAGCACAGATACGCAGTATTTT. Full variable domain (outside the CDR3, taken from reference TRBV5-1 and TRBJ2-3): KAGVTQTPRYLIKTRGQQVTLSCSPISGHRSVSWYQQTPGQGLQFLFEYFSETQRNKGNFPGRFSGRQFSNSRSEMNVSTLELGDSALYLCASSSGSTDTQYFGPGTRLTVL.

This clone was observed a single time. The chain's CDR3 is CASSQGLAFNNEQFF. The CDR3 DNA sequence: TGCGCCAGCAGCCAAGGTCTAGCGTTCAACAATGAGCAGTTCTTC. V is TRBV4-3 and J is TRBJ2-1, with D possibly TRBD2 on 6 matching bases. The CDR3 runs to 15 residues. Germline loops: CDR1 LGHNA, CDR2 YSLEER. V lost 1 base, J lost 5 bases, and 12 bases lay in between.